This T cell receptor (beta chain) was sequenced during a study of persistence of HIV-infected CD4 T cells. Study at large: Donors were ART-treated; their CMV- and Gag-responding CD4+ T cells were isolated.

Points on this clone: Antigen specificity is unknown.

The stimulus was lysate of CMV-infected fibroblasts, 9 to 10 ug/mL. Sorted nonresponding memory CD4+ T cells were CD40L-negative, CD69-negative, CD45RO-high. PBMCs were depleted of CD8+ T cells before stimulation. For around 18 hours, CD8-depleted PBMCs received anti-CD28/CD49d costimulation, a CD40-blocking antibody and enfuvirtide. Findings and caveats of the study: Degenerate expanded CDR3beta sequences were enriched among CMV- and Gag-responding cells.

The V segment lost 8 bases and the J segment 4 bases; nucleotides outside the gene matches: 9. CDR1 MNHEY and CDR2 SMNVEV come from the germline V gene (reference sequence). The CDR3 contains 16 residues. The libraries were made with immunoSEQ version 4 in survey mode. Produced via immunoSEQ multiplex PCR; TCRdb's table is partial and in-frame only. The sample lists roughly 41,000 clones; more than 70% were seen once. The V call is TRBV27, the J call TRBJ2-1, with 12 positions matching TRBD2. The receptor comes from an adult man with HIV who was CMV-seropositive. The sample here was CD4+ T cells sorted from PBMCs after 18-hour stimulation, taken from a patient who received antiretroviral therapy. CDR3 protein: CASRRTSGAFYNEQFF. DNA of the CDR3: TGTGCCAGCCGTCGGACTAGCGGGGCCTTTTACAATGAGCAGTTCTTC.